This is a list of T cell receptor beta chains from one sample in a study of blood T cell repertoires in COVID-19. Libraries were prepared by immunoSEQ multiplex PCR; TCRdb keeps only in-frame clonotypes and omits some of them. The sample records 250,000 to 300,000 clones, about 86% being singletons. Sequencing was carried out using PBMCs or T cells enriched from blood (not recorded which). The origin of the receptors is a man aged 25 to 40 with acute COVID-19. CDR3s include the opening cysteine and the closing phenylalanine or tryptophan. The D gene is left open where the match is weak. Size is omitted from some rows. Given values are once, few, many or a class for expanded clones.

d_call: TRBD1
cdr3_length: 14
j_call: TRBJ1-2
v_call: TRBV30
clone_size: .
cdr3_nt: TGTGCCTGGAGTGTAGGCAGGGGGCTTCGAGGCTACACCTTC
cdr3_aa: CAWSVGRGLRGYTF

d_call: .
cdr3_length: 16
j_call: TRBJ2-3
v_call: TRBV7-2
clone_size: .
cdr3_nt: TGTGCCAGCAGCCAGGGGCGGGCAGAACATAGGAATACGCAGTATTTT
cdr3_aa: CASSQGRAEHRNTQYF

d_call: TRBD1
cdr3_length: 14
j_call: TRBJ1-5
v_call: TRBV5-8
clone_size: few
cdr3_nt: TGTGCCAGCAGCTCGGGACAGCCCAATCAGCCCCAGCATTTT
cdr3_aa: CASSSGQPNQPQHF

d_call: .
cdr3_length: 14
j_call: TRBJ1-1
v_call: TRBV5-1
clone_size: once
cdr3_nt: TGCGCCAGCAGCTCTGCCGGGACAAGCACTGAAGCTTTCTTT
cdr3_aa: CASSSAGTSTEAFF

d_call: TRBD1
cdr3_length: 15
j_call: TRBJ2-5
v_call: TRBV2
clone_size: .
cdr3_nt: TGTGCCAGCAATGCTTACCCGGGACAGGGGGAGACCCAGTACTTC
cdr3_aa: CASNAYPGQGETQYF

d_call: TRBD1
cdr3_length: 16
j_call: TRBJ1-5
v_call: TRBV24-1
clone_size: .
cdr3_nt: TGTGCCACCAGTGACGCCGGGACAGGGAAGAATCAGCCCCAGCATTTT
cdr3_aa: CATSDAGTGKNQPQHF

d_call: TRBD1
cdr3_length: 15
j_call: TRBJ2-1
v_call: TRBV7-9
clone_size: .
cdr3_nt: TGTGCCAGCAGCCGAGCCGGGACAGGGTCGAATGAGCAGTTCTTC
cdr3_aa: CASSRAGTGSNEQFF

d_call: TRBD1
cdr3_length: 14
j_call: TRBJ2-3
v_call: TRBV25-1
clone_size: .
cdr3_nt: TGTGCCAGCAGTAGACAGGGAGCCACAGATACGCAGTATTTT
cdr3_aa: CASSRQGATDTQYF

d_call: .
cdr3_length: 18
j_call: TRBJ2-2
v_call: TRBV24-1
clone_size: .
cdr3_nt: TGTGCCACCAGTGATTTTTATTCCTTAACAGGTAACACCGGGGAGCTGTTTTTT
cdr3_aa: CATSDFYSLTGNTGELFF

d_call: TRBD2
cdr3_length: 15
j_call: TRBJ2-2
v_call: TRBV6-5
clone_size: few
cdr3_nt: TGTGCCAGCAGACCCGCGGGGGGCAGCGGCGGGGAGCTGTTTTTT
cdr3_aa: CASRPAGGSGGELFF

d_call: TRBD1
cdr3_length: 15
j_call: TRBJ1-2
v_call: TRBV11-3
clone_size: .
cdr3_nt: TGTGCCAGCAGGGGGACTCAGGGACAGGGAGATGGCTACACCTTC
cdr3_aa: CASRGTQGQGDGYTF

d_call: TRBD2
cdr3_length: 16
j_call: TRBJ2-1
v_call: TRBV28
clone_size: .
cdr3_nt: TGTGCCAGCAGTACGAACGGAGCGGGGTCCTACAATGAGCAGTTCTTC
cdr3_aa: CASSTNGAGSYNEQFF

d_call: TRBD1
cdr3_length: 16
j_call: TRBJ2-2
v_call: TRBV6-5
clone_size: .
cdr3_nt: TGTGCCAGCAGTTACAGAGGGACAGGGAGCACCGGGGAGCTGTTTTTT
cdr3_aa: CASSYRGTGSTGELFF

d_call: .
cdr3_length: 13
j_call: TRBJ1-1
v_call: TRBV5-4
clone_size: .
cdr3_nt: TGTGCCAGCAGCGTGGACGGCCGATGGAGCCCTTTCTTT
cdr3_aa: CASSVDGRWSPFF

d_call: .
cdr3_length: 16
j_call: TRBJ1-5
v_call: TRBV7-2
clone_size: .
cdr3_nt: TGTGCCAGCAGCTCATCCCTCGGCAGGGTGAATCAGCCCCAGCATTTT
cdr3_aa: CASSSSLGRVNQPQHF

d_call: .
cdr3_length: 15
j_call: TRBJ2-1
v_call: TRBV20-1
clone_size: once
cdr3_nt: TGCAGTGCTAGTAATTGGGCCGATCGGGGTAATGAGCAGTTCTTC
cdr3_aa: CSASNWADRGNEQFF

d_call: .
cdr3_length: 14
j_call: TRBJ1-3
v_call: TRBV5-4
clone_size: few
cdr3_nt: TGTGCCAGCAGCCGAGGGGGGGCTGGAAACACCATATATTTT
cdr3_aa: CASSRGGAGNTIYF

d_call: .
cdr3_length: 11
j_call: TRBJ2-2
v_call: TRBV29-1
clone_size: .
cdr3_nt: TGCAGCGGGCGGTCGGCCGGGGAGCTGTTTTTT
cdr3_aa: CSGRSAGELFF

d_call: .
cdr3_length: 15
j_call: TRBJ2-5
v_call: TRBV11-3
clone_size: .
cdr3_nt: TGTGCCAGCAGCTTAGATAGGAGCGACAGAGAGACCCAGTACTTC
cdr3_aa: CASSLDRSDRETQYF

d_call: .
cdr3_length: 12
j_call: TRBJ1-1
v_call: TRBV19
clone_size: .
cdr3_nt: TGTGCCAGTAGAACTTCGGTGGCTGAAGCTTTCTTT
cdr3_aa: CASRTSVAEAFF

d_call: TRBD1
cdr3_length: 15
j_call: TRBJ2-3
v_call: TRBV20-1
clone_size: .
cdr3_nt: TGCAGTGCTAGTATGTTAGGGGGCGAGTCAGATACGCAGTATTTT
cdr3_aa: CSASMLGGESDTQYF

d_call: .
cdr3_length: 13
j_call: TRBJ2-3
v_call: TRBV29-1
clone_size: few
cdr3_nt: TGCAGCGTTGAGGGGCCGGACACAGATACGCAGTATTTT
cdr3_aa: CSVEGPDTDTQYF

d_call: .
cdr3_length: 15
j_call: TRBJ2-3
v_call: TRBV5-1
clone_size: .
cdr3_nt: TGCGCCAGCAGTTTAGAGGAGAGCGGCACAGATACGCAGTATTTT
cdr3_aa: CASSLEESGTDTQYF

d_call: .
cdr3_length: 15
j_call: TRBJ2-1
v_call: TRBV15
clone_size: .
cdr3_nt: TGTGCCACGGTCGATGGGCGGAGGAACTACAATGAGCAGTTCTTC
cdr3_aa: CATVDGRRNYNEQFF

d_call: .
cdr3_length: 13
j_call: TRBJ1-2
v_call: TRBV6-5
clone_size: few
cdr3_nt: TGTGCCAGCAGAGCGACAGGAGACAATGGCTACACCTTC
cdr3_aa: CASRATGDNGYTF

d_call: TRBD1
cdr3_length: 15
j_call: TRBJ2-2
v_call: TRBV28
clone_size: .
cdr3_nt: TGTGCCAGCAGTTTCCGACAGGGGGCAAGGAGGGAGCTGTTTTTT
cdr3_aa: CASSFRQGARRELFF

d_call: .
cdr3_length: 16
j_call: TRBJ2-3
v_call: TRBV7-6
clone_size: .
cdr3_nt: TGTGCCAGCAGCTTAGGCCGTAGCGGCCGCACAGATACGCAGTATTTT
cdr3_aa: CASSLGRSGRTDTQYF

d_call: .
cdr3_length: 12
j_call: TRBJ1-5
v_call: TRBV2
clone_size: .
cdr3_nt: TGTGCCAGCAAGGGGAGCAATCAGCCCCAGCATTTT
cdr3_aa: CASKGSNQPQHF

d_call: .
cdr3_length: 14
j_call: TRBJ1-1
v_call: TRBV19
clone_size: .
cdr3_nt: TGTGCCAGTAGTATTTCAGGAACGAACACTGAAGCTTTCTTT
cdr3_aa: CASSISGTNTEAFF

d_call: .
cdr3_length: 16
j_call: TRBJ1-2
v_call: TRBV9
clone_size: .
cdr3_nt: TGTGCCAGCAGCGCCTTACTGGGGGGGCGCAACTATGGCTACACCTTC
cdr3_aa: CASSALLGGRNYGYTF

d_call: .
cdr3_length: 13
j_call: TRBJ1-1
v_call: TRBV6-2/TRBV6-3
clone_size: .
cdr3_nt: TGTGCCAGCAGTTTAGCCCGACCCCCTGAAGCTTTCTTT
cdr3_aa: CASSLARPPEAFF

d_call: .
cdr3_length: 11
j_call: TRBJ1-4
v_call: TRBV30
clone_size: .
cdr3_nt: TGTGCCTGGGGAATTAGGGGAAAACTGTTTTTT
cdr3_aa: CAWGIRGKLFF

d_call: TRBD1
cdr3_length: 16
j_call: TRBJ2-2
v_call: TRBV7-8
clone_size: .
cdr3_nt: TGTGCCAGCAGCTTAGTTCAGGGGGCGAACACCGGGGAGCTGTTTTTT
cdr3_aa: CASSLVQGANTGELFF

d_call: .
cdr3_length: 14
j_call: TRBJ1-6
v_call: TRBV5-1
clone_size: .
cdr3_nt: TGCGCCAGCAGTCCAGGGACAAGCAATTCACCCCTCCACTTT
cdr3_aa: CASSPGTSNSPLHF

d_call: TRBD2
cdr3_length: 17
j_call: TRBJ2-3
v_call: TRBV5-4
clone_size: .
cdr3_nt: TGTGCCAGCAGCTCCCCCCAGGGACTAGCGCTATCAGATACGCAGTATTTT
cdr3_aa: CASSSPQGLALSDTQYF

d_call: .
cdr3_length: 19
j_call: TRBJ1-1
v_call: TRBV7-9
clone_size: .
cdr3_nt: TGTGCCAGCAGCTTAGACCAGGGGAGAGTTTTGGCCGGTTATGCTGAAGCTTTCTTT
cdr3_aa: CASSLDQGRVLAGYAEAFF

d_call: .
cdr3_length: 12
j_call: TRBJ1-1
v_call: TRBV6-5
clone_size: .
cdr3_nt: TGTGCCAGCAGTCGGGGGAACACTGAAGCTTTCTTT
cdr3_aa: CASSRGNTEAFF

d_call: .
cdr3_length: 12
j_call: TRBJ1-5
v_call: TRBV7-8
clone_size: .
cdr3_nt: TGTGCCAGCAGCCCGCCGAGTCAGCCCCAGCATTTT
cdr3_aa: CASSPPSQPQHF

d_call: TRBD1
cdr3_length: 17
j_call: TRBJ1-6
v_call: TRBV2
clone_size: .
cdr3_nt: TGTGCCAGCAGTGGCGGGACAGGGGGTTTCTATAATTCACCCCTCCACTTT
cdr3_aa: CASSGGTGGFYNSPLHF

d_call: .
cdr3_length: 16
j_call: TRBJ2-6
v_call: TRBV7-9
clone_size: .
cdr3_nt: TGTGCCAGCAGCTTCAGGTCAGGGACTGGGGCCAACGTCCTGACTTTC
cdr3_aa: CASSFRSGTGANVLTF

d_call: .
cdr3_length: 12
j_call: TRBJ2-5
v_call: TRBV6-2/TRBV6-3
clone_size: .
cdr3_nt: TGTGCCAGCAGTTGGACTGTTCGGACCCAGTACTTC
cdr3_aa: CASSWTVRTQYF

d_call: TRBD2
cdr3_length: 13
j_call: TRBJ2-4
v_call: TRBV12-3/TRBV12-4
clone_size: .
cdr3_nt: TGTGCCAGCAGTCGGAGCGGGAGGAACATTCAGTACTTC
cdr3_aa: CASSRSGRNIQYF

d_call: .
cdr3_length: 15
j_call: TRBJ1-3
v_call: TRBV7-2
clone_size: .
cdr3_nt: TGTGCCAGCAGCTTAACAGGGAGCTCTGGAAACACCATATATTTT
cdr3_aa: CASSLTGSSGNTIYF

d_call: .
cdr3_length: 15
j_call: TRBJ1-6
v_call: TRBV27
clone_size: .
cdr3_nt: TGTGCCAGCTGCCCCTCCCAGGGAGGTAATTCACCCCTCCACTTT
cdr3_aa: CASCPSQGGNSPLHF

d_call: TRBD1
cdr3_length: 12
j_call: TRBJ1-2
v_call: TRBV11-3
clone_size: few
cdr3_nt: TGTGCCAGCAGCCGGGACAGCTATGGCTACACCTTC
cdr3_aa: CASSRDSYGYTF